A single sample gave rise to the 24 T cell receptor beta chains below, sequenced in a study of T cells in tumors after PD-1 blockade. Sequencing used immunoSEQ multiplex PCR; TCRdb keeps in-frame clones, though not all of them. The sample contains a few thousand clones, roughly 64% of which appear only once. Sequenced material: tumor tissue, taken before anti-PD-1 treatment. The receptors stem from a human donor with basal cell carcinoma.

The CDR3 region is CASSVDRRYGYTF. Here the CDR3 DNA reads TGTGCCAGCAGCGTTGACAGGCGCTATGGCTACACCTTC. The J gene is TRBJ1-2, the V gene TRBV6-5; D might be TRBD1 (6 bases). Germline assignment: CDR1 MNHEY and CDR2 SVGAGI. Trimming shortened V by 6 bases and J by 4 bases, and 12 bases separated the two germline ends. CDR3 length: 13 residues.

Relative to its sample, this clone is large (0.1 to 1%). The chain has TRBV4-1 and TRBJ1-2; possibly TRBD1 for D (5 bases). The CDR3 is 15 amino acids. CDR1 is MGHRA and CDR2 is YSYEKL in the germline V gene. The V and J ends lost 4 bases and 3 bases respectively, with 15 bases between them. The CDR3 here is CASSLWDRGDYGYTF. DNA for the CDR3: TGCGCCAGCAGCCTATGGGATAGGGGCGACTATGGCTACACCTTC.

The chain links TRBV9 to TRBJ2-3; weak D call: TRBD2 (5 bases). V was cut by 4 bases and J by 2 bases, with 8 bases left in between. The CDR3 spans 13 residues. The V gene's germline CDR1 is SGDLS and CDR2 YYNGEE. For the CDR3, the DNA is TGTGCCAGCAGCCGGGATTTCACAGATACGCAGTATTTT. Its translation: CASSRDFTDTQYF.

This clone was picked up a small number of times. This sequence joins TRBV18 and TRBJ2-5; weak D call: TRBD1 (6 bases). The CDR3 runs to 12 residues. V was clipped by 3 bases and J by 5 bases, with 7 bases between them. The germline V gene encodes CDR1 KGHSH and CDR2 LQKENI. The CDR3 spells CASSPQGETQYF. CDR3 nucleotides: TGTGCCAGCTCACCCCAGGGGGAGACCCAGTACTTC.

This clone was seen a handful of times. The rearrangement links TRBV5-1 to TRBJ2-2, with D possibly being TRBD1 (6 bases). V shed 0 bases and J shed 6 bases, with 21 bases lying between them. The CDR3 consists of 18 residues. Per the germline V gene, CDR1 is SGHRS and CDR2 is YFSETQ. CDR3 sequence reads: CASSLAIQGAGVSGELFF. CDR3 bases: TGCGCCAGCAGCTTGGCCATACAGGGCGCTGGGGTGTCCGGGGAGCTGTTTTTT.

The rearrangement joins TRBV30 to TRBJ2-7, with 8 bases fitting TRBD1. CDR3 size: 13 residues. Germline CDR1 and CDR2: GTSNPN and SVGIG (reference sequence). V was pared by 0 bases and J by 3 bases, with 1 base of the junction left unmatched. In nucleotides, the CDR3 is TGTGCCTGGAGTGTGGACAGGGACTACGAGCAGTACTTC. Protein product: CAWSVDRDYEQYF.

This clone was counted a few times. This chain joins TRBV19 and TRBJ2-7; 9 nucleotides align to TRBD1. Germline-derived CDR1 and CDR2 are LNHDA and SQIVND (reference sequence). With V trimmed by 5 bases and J by 2 bases, 7 bases remained unmatched. The CDR3 length is 15 residues. CDR3 loop: CASSDRDRVPYEQYF. The DNA for the CDR3 is TGTGCCAGTAGTGACCGGGACAGGGTTCCCTACGAGCAGTACTTC.

V usage is TRBV7-3 and J usage is TRBJ2-3, with 7 bases matching TRBD1. This CDR3 comprises 14 residues. The germline gives CDR1 SGHTA, CDR2 FQGTGA. V lost 5 bases, J lost 0 bases, and 2 bases stayed unmatched. CDR3: CASSPQGSTDTQYF. For the CDR3, the DNA is TGTGCCAGCAGCCCACAGGGGAGCACAGATACGCAGTATTTT.

The chain joins TRBV9 to TRBJ1-4, with 10 positions matching TRBD1. Germline V CDR1 and CDR2: SGDLS, YYNGEE. Unmatched junction bases numbered 7, after V lost 4 bases and J lost 4 bases. This CDR3 is 16 amino acids long. CDR3 amino acids: CASSPDRGTYNEKLFF. In DNA, the CDR3 is TGTGCCAGCAGCCCGGACAGGGGGACATATAATGAAAAACTGTTTTTT.

The chain recombines TRBV5-5 with TRBJ2-3; D call uncertain. The germline CDR1 and CDR2 sequences are SGHKS and YYEKEE (reference sequence). The CDR3 runs to 13 residues. The ends were cut back, 3 bases at V and 2 bases at J, with 7 bases in the middle. The DNA of the CDR3 is TGTGCCAGCAGCTGGACCCTCACAGATACGCAGTATTTT. Protein sequence: CASSWTLTDTQYF.

V usage is TRBV5-6 and J usage is TRBJ2-5, with TRBD1 matching 7 bases. The V segment lost 4 bases and the J segment 1 base; nucleotides outside the gene matches: 7. This CDR3 comprises 15 residues. Germline V CDR1 and CDR2: SGHDT, YYEEEE. The CDR3 DNA reads TGTGCCAGCAGCACCTTGGGACAGCCCCAAGAGACCCAGTACTTC. Its protein is CASSTLGQPQETQYF.

V is TRBV5-5 and J is TRBJ1-4, with no clear D. Trimming cost V 0 bases and J 4 bases, with 4 bases left between them. CDR1 SGHKS and CDR2 YYEKEE come from the germline V gene (reference sequence). The CDR3 runs to 13 residues. The CDR3 protein is CASSLDLNEKLFF. The DNA of the CDR3 is TGTGCCAGCAGCTTGGACCTTAATGAAAAACTGTTTTTT.

This chain connects TRBV2 to TRBJ2-2; 8 bases line up with TRBD2. Trimming at V came to 10 bases and at J to 4 bases, leaving 11 bases not matched to a gene. The CDR3 covers 15 residues. The germline CDR1 and CDR2 sequences are SNHLY and FYNNEI. The CDR3 loop is CATYFGLAGTGELFF. As DNA, the CDR3 is TGTGCCACCTATTTCGGGCTAGCGGGCACCGGGGAGCTGTTTTTT.

This clone was detected a few times. The chain recombines TRBV5-1 with TRBJ1-3, with a tentative D call TRBD1 (6 bases). Trimming removed 5 bases at V and 1 base at J, with 13 bases between. CDR1 is SGHRS, CDR2 YFSETQ, per germline. The CDR3 is 15 amino acids. CDR3 sequence (DNA): TGCGCCAGCAGGGTCGGGACACAATCTGGAAACACCATATATTTT. This codes for CASRVGTQSGNTIYF.

This clone was observed once. The V call is TRBV19, the J call TRBJ2-2, with D perhaps matching TRBD1 (6 bases). Between the trimmed V and J ends, which lost 5 bases and 0 bases, there was a span of 10 bases. Germline CDR1 and CDR2: LNHDA and SQIVND (reference sequence). The length of the CDR3 is 15 residues. The CDR3 loop is CASSPGQTNTGELFF. CDR3 nucleotide sequence: TGTGCCAGTAGTCCGGGACAAACGAACACCGGGGAGCTGTTTTTT.

The chain recombines TRBV2 with TRBJ2-1, with 7 bases aligning to TRBD2. Looked up from germline, CDR1 is SNHLY and CDR2 is FYNNEI. The CDR3 covers 13 residues. V lost 6 bases to trimming and J lost 4 bases; unmatched junction nucleotides: 3. The CDR3 DNA reads TGTGCCAGCAGACGGACTAGATACAATGAGCAGTTCTTC. As protein: CASRRTRYNEQFF.

The CDR3 sequence: CASSLRQYGSPLHF. In DNA, the CDR3 is TGTGCCAGTAGCTTGAGACAGTATGGTTCACCCCTCCACTTT. The chain carries TRBV19 and TRBJ1-6; perhaps TRBD1 as D (5 bases). CDR3 length equals 14 residues. From germline, CDR1 is LNHDA and CDR2 SQIVND (reference sequence). Trimming pared 6 bases from V and 9 bases from J, leaving 15 bases between. Using reference TRBV19 and TRBJ1-6 for the parts outside the CDR3, the full variable domain is DGGITQSPKYLFRKEGQNVTLSCEQNLNHDAMYWYRQDPGQGLRLIYYSQIVNDFQKGDIAEGYSVSREKKESFPLTVTSAQKNPTAFYLCASSLRQYGSPLHFGNGTRLTVT.

V usage is TRBV12-5 and J usage is TRBJ2-2, with TRBD2 matching 9 bases. Germline assignment: CDR1 LGHNT and CDR2 FRNRAP. CDR3 length: 13 amino acids. The J segment lost 3 bases and the V segment lost 11 bases, leaving 4 bases of the junction unmatched. This chain's CDR3 is CAGGREDTGELFF. The DNA of the CDR3 is TGTGCTGGCGGGAGGGAGGACACCGGGGAGCTGTTTTTT.

The chain couples TRBV7-2 to TRBJ2-7, with D tentatively TRBD1 (6 bases). This CDR3 is built from 15 residues. Germline V gene data show CDR1 as SGHTA and CDR2 as FQGNSA. V gave up 5 bases and J gave up 2 bases, with 16 bases separating them. CDR3 DNA sequence: TGTGCCAGCAGCCCGCTAAACCGGGACACCTACGAGCAGTACTTC. Encoded protein: CASSPLNRDTYEQYF.

This clone occurred a few times. This chain joins TRBV9 and TRBJ1-2, with 9 bases identical to TRBD1. The CDR3 runs 16 residues. V was clipped by 3 bases and J by 3 bases; unmatched bases: 9. Germline CDR1 and CDR2: SGDLS and YYNGEE. The CDR3 DNA sequence: TGTGCCAGCAGCGCCGATAGACAGGGGGAGGACTATGGCTACACCTTC. Its translation is CASSADRQGEDYGYTF. Based on the CDR3 plus reference TRBV9 and TRBJ1-2, the full variable domain is DSGVTQTPKHLITATGQRVTLRCSPRSGDLSVYWYQQSLDQGLQFLIQYYNGEERAKGNILERFSAQQFPDLHSELNLSSLELGDSALYFCASSADRQGEDYGYTFGSGTRLTVV.

V is TRBV7-9 and J is TRBJ2-1; 8 bases are shared with TRBD2. The V segment lost 5 bases and the J segment 1 base; nucleotides outside the gene matches: 7. This CDR3 spans 16 amino acids. CDR1 SEHNR and CDR2 FQNEAQ come from the germline V gene (reference sequence). CDR3 sequence: CASSPWTSRSYNEQFF. The CDR3 nucleotides read TGTGCCAGCAGCCCCTGGACTAGCAGGTCCTACAATGAGCAGTTCTTC.

V usage is TRBV25-1 and J usage is TRBJ2-3; the match to TRBD2 covers 10 bases. The CDR3 loop spans 15 amino acids. Unmatched junction bases numbered 8, after V lost 6 bases and J lost 5 bases. Per the germline V gene, CDR1 is MGHDK and CDR2 is SYGVNS. The CDR3 sequence: CASSSSSGGIDTQYF. The CDR3 DNA follows: TGTGCCAGCAGCTCATCTAGCGGGGGAATAGATACGCAGTATTTT. The full variable domain, with the rest looked up from reference TRBV25-1 and TRBJ2-3, is EADIYQTPRYLVIGTGKKITLECSQTMGHDKMYWYQQDPGMELHLIHYSYGVNSTEKGDLSSESTVSRIRTEHFPLTLESARPSHTSQYLCASSSSSGGIDTQYFGPGTRLTVL.

The CDR3 sequence: CASRGTKGAFF. The CDR3 bases are TGTGCCAGCAGAGGGACGAAGGGGGCTTTCTTT. The chain recombines TRBV5-6 with TRBJ1-1, with a tentative D call TRBD1 (5 bases). The CDR3 extends over 11 amino acids. Trimming removed 5 bases at V and 11 bases at J, with 13 bases between. Germline V lookup: CDR1 SGHDT, CDR2 YYEEEE.

This rearrangement joins TRBV5-6 to TRBJ2-3; 12 positions match TRBD2. Trimming at V came to 5 bases and at J to 4 bases, leaving 5 bases not matched to a gene. The germline V gene encodes CDR1 SGHDT and CDR2 YYEEEE. The CDR3 loop spans 15 amino acids. CDR3 coding DNA: TGTGCCAGCAGTCTGACTAGCGGGAGATCAGATACGCAGTATTTT. Its protein product is CASSLTSGRSDTQYF.